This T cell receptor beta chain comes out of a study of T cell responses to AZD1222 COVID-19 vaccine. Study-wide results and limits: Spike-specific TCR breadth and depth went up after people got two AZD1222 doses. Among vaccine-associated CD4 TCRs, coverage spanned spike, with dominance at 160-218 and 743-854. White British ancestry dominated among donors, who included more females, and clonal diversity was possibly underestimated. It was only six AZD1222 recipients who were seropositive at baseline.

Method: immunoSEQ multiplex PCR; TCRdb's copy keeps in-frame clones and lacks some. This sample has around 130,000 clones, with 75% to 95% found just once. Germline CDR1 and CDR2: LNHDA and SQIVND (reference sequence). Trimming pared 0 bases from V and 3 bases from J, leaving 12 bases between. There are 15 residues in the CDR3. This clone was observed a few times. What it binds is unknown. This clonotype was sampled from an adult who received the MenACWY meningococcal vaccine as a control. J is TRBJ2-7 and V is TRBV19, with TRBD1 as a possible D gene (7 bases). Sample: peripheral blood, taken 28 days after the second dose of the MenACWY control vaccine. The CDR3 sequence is CASSIDMQGGYEQYF. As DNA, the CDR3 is TGTGCCAGTAGTATAGATATGCAGGGGGGCTACGAGCAGTACTTC. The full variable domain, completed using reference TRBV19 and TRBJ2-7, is DGGITQSPKYLFRKEGQNVTLSCEQNLNHDAMYWYRQDPGQGLRLIYYSQIVNDFQKGDIAEGYSVSREKKESFPLTVTSAQKNPTAFYLCASSIDMQGGYEQYFGPGTRLTVT.